This TCR beta chain was sequenced during a study of blood T cell repertoires in COVID-19. Study background: There were acute and convalescent COVID-19 samples, and they came from the United States, Italy and Spain. In each case, the material was cDNA or gDNA derived from T cells, B-cell-depleted T cells, or PBMCs.

TCRdb's table, derived via immunoSEQ multiplex PCR, lists solely in-frame clones and lacks some. The repertoire holds about 180,000 clones, with 78% as singletons. In germline, CDR1 is SGHTA, CDR2 FQGNSA. Deletions cut 2 bases from V and 4 bases from J, with 12 bases between. The CDR3 is 14 amino acids. Participants came from some 23 US areas, aged roughly 18 to 95 years. Participant-reported clinical history was the basis for cohort assignment. The receptor comes from a woman in her 50s who had recovered from COVID-19. Sequenced: PBMCs or T cells enriched from blood (not recorded which). V gene TRBV7-2 combines with J gene TRBJ2-7; D is uncertain. The CDR3 bases are TGTGCCAGCAGCTTAAACAGTTTGTCTTACGAGCAGTACTTC. As protein: CASSLNSLSYEQYF.